This T cell receptor beta chain was observed in a study of a mutant IDH1 vaccine in newly diagnosed glioma. Looking at the study overall: Patients received vaccination from 4-6 weeks after radiotherapy alone, or with temozolomide cycles. Treated patients, averaging 40.4 years, were around 62% male and around 40% female. Most had both radiotherapy and temozolomide beforehand; others had only one. Study outcomes and limitations: No link was apparently found between pseudoprogression and changes in top peripheral T cell clonotypes.

The sample's time point: week 47, end of study. Every single dose of the vaccine, 300 ug of mutant IDH1 20-mer peptide, came with topical imiquimod. Note on this clone: Its antigen is unknown.

The ends lost 6 bases at V and 4 bases at J; junction bases unmatched: 16. Germline values: CDR1 SGDLS, CDR2 YYNGEE. The CDR3 is 18 amino acids. The repertoire was sequenced with immunoSEQ multiplex PCR; TCRdb's copy has only in-frame clones and lacks some. The sample includes tens of thousands of clones, around 86% of them seen just once. Sample: PBMCs, taken from a glioma patient whose treatment included an IDH1 peptide vaccine. The J gene is TRBJ2-6, the V gene TRBV9, with TRBD1 matching over 7 bases. This TCR was recovered from a woman aged 50 to 60 with glioma. CDR3 in DNA: TGTGCCAGCACCCGGGACAGTATTATCCTTGCGGGGGCCAACGTCCTGACTTTC. Translation: CASTRDSIILAGANVLTF.